Below, 20 T cell receptor beta chains from the same sample are listed, as sequenced in a study of T cells in women clearing cervical HPV infection. Profiled with immunoSEQ multiplex PCR; TCRdb holds only in-frame clones, not every one. The ten top clones account for under 20%, within a sample of fewer than 30,000 clones. The sequencing sample was made of blood buffy coat. The receptors shown here come from a woman aged 18 to 75 with a cervical HPV16 infection that either progressed to CIN3+ or cleared (not recorded which).

Details on this clone: Read data end 3 residues before the CDR3 end; the end is taken from the germline J gene. The chain recombines TRBV2 with TRBJ2-1; D might be TRBD2 (5 bases). Germline V CDR1 and CDR2: SNHLY, FYNNEI. The V end was cut by 6 bases, the J end by 0 bases, with 12 bases between. CDR3 length: 15 amino acids. The CDR3 is CASSTKRPSYNEQFF. The sequenced part of the CDR3 DNA is TGTGCCAGCAGCACCAAGCGGCCCTCCTACAATGAG. Based on the CDR3 plus reference TRBV2 and TRBJ2-1, the full variable domain is EPEVTQTPSHQVTQMGQEVILRCVPISNHLYFYWYRQILGQKVEFLVSFYNNEISEKSEIFDDQFSVERPDGSNFTLKIRSTKLEDSAMYFCASSTKRPSYNEQFFGPGTRLTVL.

Regarding this clone: The CDR3 end falls 3 residues outside the read, so it is completed with the germline J gene. This chain uses TRBV5-1 with TRBJ2-1; 12 bases line up with TRBD2. The length of the CDR3 is 15 residues. The junction had 2 bases not matched to a gene; V was cut back by 4 bases and J by 3 bases. In germline, CDR1 is SGHRS, CDR2 YFSETQ. The CDR3 spells CASSRLAGVYNEQFF. The CDR3 DNA, read in part, is TGCGCCAGCAGCCGACTAGCGGGGGTCTACAATGAG.

In the case of this clone: Sequencing ends 3 residues short of the CDR3 end; the germline J gene provides the rest. V usage is TRBV5-1 and J usage is TRBJ2-7, with TRBD2 matching 9 bases. From germline, CDR1 is SGHRS and CDR2 YFSETQ. The CDR3 covers 14 residues. Losses at the gene ends were 2 bases for V and 4 bases for J; bases not matched to a gene: 4. This CDR3 is CASSFSGGTYEQYF. The DNA read from the CDR3 is TGCGCCAGCAGCTTTAGCGGGGGTACTTACGAG. The full variable domain, its missing parts supplied by reference TRBV5-1 and TRBJ2-7, is KAGVTQTPRYLIKTRGQQVTLSCSPISGHRSVSWYQQTPGQGLQFLFEYFSETQRNKGNFPGRFSGRQFSNSRSEMNVSTLELGDSALYLCASSFSGGTYEQYFGPGTRLTVT.

The sequenced CDR3 bases are TGTGCCAGCAGTGAAGCGGCGGCAGCG. Encoded protein: CASSEAAAA. The complete CDR3 reads CASSEAAAAQYF. The V call is TRBV2, the J call TRBJ2-3, with D unclear. The sequence runs out 3 residues before the end of the CDR3; the remainder is reconstructed from the germline J gene. Germline loops: CDR1 SNHLY, CDR2 FYNNEI. This CDR3 is 12 amino acids long.

Turning to this clone: Read data end 3 residues before the CDR3 end; the end is taken from the germline J gene. The chain couples TRBV2 to TRBJ1-2; D unresolved. CDR1 and CDR2 (germline): SNHLY, FYNNEI. The germline V and J ends were trimmed by 4 bases and 6 bases, with 18 bases remaining between them. There are 15 residues in the CDR3. The CDR3 spells CASSVNGQDVHGYTF. The covered CDR3 bases are TGTGCCAGCAGTGTGAATGGTCAGGATGTTCATGGC.

This clone is labeled medium-sized based on frequency. The read ends 3 residues before the CDR3 terminus; that terminus is restored from the germline J gene. The V gene is TRBV10-3, the J gene TRBJ2-1; D gene uncertain. The CDR3 has 16 residues. V was trimmed by 6 bases and J by 1 base, leaving 16 bases between them. The germline V gene encodes CDR1 ENHRY and CDR2 SYGVKD. The CDR3 is CAIRPSQSTSYNEQFF. CDR3 bases read: TGTGCCATCAGACCCTCACAAAGTACGTCCTACAATGAG.

Comments on this clone: The read is 3 residues too short to cover the CDR3 end, so that end is filled in from the germline J gene. The chain carries TRBV29-1 and TRBJ2-4, with D perhaps TRBD1 or TRBD2 (5 bases each). This CDR3 region has 9 residues. CDR1 and CDR2 from the germline V gene are SQVTM and ANQGSEA. CDR3 residues: CSAGSGQYF. CDR3 DNA, as far as it was read: TGCAGCGCAGGGAGTGGT. The full variable domain, its missing parts supplied by reference TRBV29-1 and TRBJ2-4, is SAVISQKPSRDICQRGTSLTIQCQVDSQVTMMFWYRQQPGQSLTLIATANQGSEATYESGFVIDKFPISRPNLTFSTLTVSNMSPEDSSIYLCSAGSGQYFGAGTRLSVL.

Of note for this clone: The CDR3 end is not reached by the read, which stops 3 residues before it; the germline J gene fills it in. The chain combines TRBV7-9 with TRBJ2-1; no clear D gene. V was pared by 5 bases and J by 6 bases, with 11 bases between. The germline V gene encodes CDR1 SEHNR and CDR2 FQNEAQ (reference sequence). This CDR3 is 13 amino acids long. The DNA read from the CDR3 is TGTGCCAGCAGCACCAGAATAGCCAATGAG. Translating gives CASSTRIANE. The CDR3 in full is CASSTRIANEQFF. Complete variable domain (other parts from reference TRBV7-9 and TRBJ2-1): DTGVSQNPRHKITKRGQNVTFRCDPISEHNRLYWYRQTLGQGPEFLTYFQNEAQLEKSRLLSDRFSAERPKGSFSTLEIQRTEQGDSAMYLCASSTRIANEQFFGPGTRLTVL.

As for this clone: The read comes to an end 3 residues before the CDR3 does, leaving the germline J gene to fill in the end. The chain employs TRBV30 and TRBJ1-6, with 8 nucleotides matching TRBD1. This CDR3 has 14 amino acids. The ends lost 3 bases at V and 10 bases at J; junction bases unmatched: 8. Germline assignment: CDR1 GTSNPN and CDR2 SVGIG (reference sequence). The part of the CDR3 DNA that was read is TGTGCCTGGAGACCAGGGGGCGCTTACTCACCC. It codes for CAWRPGGAYSP. The full CDR3 sequence reads CAWRPGGAYSPLHF.

Comment on this clone: The missing CDR3 end, 3 residues past where the read stops, is filled in from the germline J gene. The V and J genes are TRBV30 and TRBJ2-7; TRBD1 matches 7 bases. Germline assignment: CDR1 GTSNPN and CDR2 SVGIG (reference sequence). J lost 5 bases, V lost 0 bases, and 7 bases had no gene match. This CDR3 is 14 amino acids long. The CDR3 region is CAWSVQTGRDEQYF. Partial CDR3 DNA: TGTGCCTGGAGTGTACAGACAGGGCGGGACGAG.

As regards this clone: The read ends 3 residues before the CDR3 terminus; that terminus is restored from the germline J gene. The chain uses TRBV5-1 and TRBJ2-3, with TRBD1 as a possible D gene (6 bases). CDR1 is SGHRS and CDR2 is YFSETQ in the germline V gene. V dropped 4 bases and J dropped 1 base, with 13 bases sitting between them. The CDR3 is 15 amino acids. CDR3 DNA, as far as it was read: TGCGCCAGCAGCGTGACAGGAATGGGCACAGATACG. Translation gives CASSVTGMGTDT. The full CDR3 is CASSVTGMGTDTQYF.

Points on this clone: The junction departs from the called germline gene at one end, perhaps through a read error. From the germline J gene comes the end of the CDR3, since the read stops 3 residues before it. The rearrangement links TRBV7-7 to TRBJ2-1; 8 positions match TRBD1. Germline CDR1 reads SSHAT; CDR2 reads FNYEAQ (reference sequence). This CDR3 region has 14 residues. CDR3 DNA (partial): TGTGCTAGCAGCTTAGGTACAGGGGGTACTGAG. Protein product: CASSLGTGGTE. The full CDR3 reads CASSLGTGGTEQFF.

About this clone itself: The read stops 3 residues short of the end of the CDR3; the missing end is completed from the germline J gene. This chain uses TRBV7-3 with TRBJ1-1, with D maybe TRBD1 (5 bases). The V end was cut by 2 bases, the J end by 1 base, with 5 bases between. CDR3 size: 13 residues. Germline V lookup: CDR1 SGHTA, CDR2 FQGTGA. The DNA read from the CDR3 is TGTGCCAGCAGCTTACAGGGGAACACTGAA. Protein: CASSLQGNTE. The complete CDR3 sequence is CASSLQGNTEAFF.

Concerning this clone: The observed sequence ends 3 residues before the CDR3 terminus, with the missing tail filled in from the germline J gene. J is TRBJ1-5 and V is TRBV20-1, with TRBD1 as a possible D gene (5 bases). The CDR3 loop spans 14 amino acids. The germline gives CDR1 DFQATT, CDR2 SNEGSKA (reference sequence). V lost 3 bases to trimming and J lost 0 bases, with 9 bases between them. CDR3 sequence reads: CSASATDSNQPQHF. CDR3 bases read: TGCAGTGCTAGCGCGACAGATAGCAATCAGCCC.

Of note for this clone: The DNA ends 3 residues before the CDR3 does, and the rest of the CDR3 is filled in from the germline J gene. V gene TRBV30 combines with J gene TRBJ2-4, with 10 nucleotides matching TRBD2. Germline V gene sequence: CDR1 GTSNPN, CDR2 SVGIG (reference sequence). The CDR3 extends over 17 amino acids. The DNA read from the CDR3 is TGTGCCTGGAGTTCCCCTCGTCTAGCGGGAGTCCTGGGAGCT. Protein sequence: CAWSSPRLAGVLGA. The full CDR3 reads CAWSSPRLAGVLGAQYF. Combining the CDR3 with reference TRBV30 and TRBJ2-4 gives the whole variable domain SQTIHQWPATLVQPVGSPLSLECTVEGTSNPNLYWYRQAAGRGLQLLFYSVGIGQISSEVPQNLSASRPQDRQFILSSKKLLLSDSGFYLCAWSSPRLAGVLGAQYFGAGTRLSVL.

A note on this clone: The sequence runs out 3 residues before the end of the CDR3; the remainder is reconstructed from the germline J gene. The V and J genes are TRBV5-4 and TRBJ2-3; 7 bases align to TRBD2. Germline V gene lookup returns CDR1 SGHNT and CDR2 YYREEE (reference sequence). CDR3 length equals 15 residues. The CDR3: CASSAGTTAEETQYF. The part of the CDR3 DNA that was read is TGTGCCAGCAGTGCCGGGACTACAGCAGAAGAGACG.

Note on this clone: The read gets to within 3 residues of the CDR3 end, and the germline J gene fills in the rest. V and J are TRBV30 and TRBJ2-3; 7 bases map to TRBD1. Per germline, CDR1 GTSNPN and CDR2 SVGIG (reference sequence). There are 13 residues in the CDR3. The covered CDR3 bases are TGTGCCTGGAGTGTCCAGGGGGACCAGCCG. This translates into CAWSVQGDQP. In full, the CDR3 reads CAWSVQGDQPQYF.

As regards this clone: The read terminates 3 residues before the CDR3 end, so the remaining end is supplied by the germline J gene. The rearrangement uses TRBV2 and TRBJ1-5, with D tentatively TRBD1 (6 bases). V was trimmed by 2 bases and J by 5 bases, leaving 13 bases between them. Germline CDR1 reads SNHLY; CDR2 reads FYNNEI. This CDR3 is built from 15 residues. CDR3 protein: CASSEQGLRDQPQHF. The sequenced part of the CDR3 DNA is TGTGCCAGCAGTGAACAGGGGTTGCGGGATCAGCCC.

Details on this clone: The observed sequence ends 3 residues before the CDR3 terminus, with the missing tail filled in from the germline J gene. This rearrangement joins TRBV6-2 or TRBV6-3 to TRBJ2-3; 13 nucleotides match TRBD2. The germline V gene encodes CDR1 MNHEY and CDR2 SVGEGT. The CDR3 extends over 17 amino acids. Incomplete CDR3 DNA: TGTGCCAGCACTGCTGGGACTAGCGGGACCTGGCAAGAGACG. This codes for CASTAGTSGTWQET. The CDR3, in full, reads CASTAGTSGTWQETQYF.

To note about this clone: The read stops 3 residues short of the end of the CDR3; the missing end is completed from the germline J gene. The chain is built from TRBV7-2 and TRBJ2-3; TRBD1 aligns across 9 bases. The CDR3 has 16 residues. The germline V gene has CDR1 SGHTA and CDR2 FQGNSA. CDR3 loop: CASSLATGQGNQPQYF. The part of the CDR3 DNA that was read is TGTGCCAGCAGCTTAGCGACGGGACAGGGTAATCAGCCG. The full variable domain, in which reference TRBV7-2 and TRBJ2-3 provide the parts outside the CDR3, is GAGVSQSPSNKVTEKGKDVELRCDPISGHTALYWYRQSLGQGLEFLIYFQGNSAPDKSGLPSDRFSAERTGGSVSTLTIQRTQQEDSAVYLCASSLATGQGNQPQYFGPGTRLTVL.